The clone carrying this TCR beta chain was seen many times. Its cognate antigen is unknown. In making TCR beta libraries, quantitative 5'-RACE with molecular barcodes was used. TCRdb independently ran MiXCR on the 5' RACE reads; one entry per CDR3 protein. The data contain approximately 300,000 distinct CDR3 sequences, less than 25% of them singletons. The data derive from a study of CD8 T cells in ankylosing spondylitis. With 0 bases removed from V and 5 bases from J, the gap between germline ends came to 8 bases. Germline lookup yields CDR1 SGHKS and CDR2 YYEKEE (reference sequence). The CDR3 runs 13 residues. General study points: Typical of ankylosing spondylitis blood, it appeared, was a TCR beta motif of several highly homologous variants.

The clonotype was recovered from a female donor with ankylosing spondylitis or in good health (not recorded which). The V gene is TRBV5-5, the J gene TRBJ1-1; D remains unclear. The sequenced sample consisted of blood, either unsorted or a sorted T cell fraction (not recorded which). Written as DNA, the CDR3 is TGTGCCAGCAGCTTGGCCCTCGAGACTGAAGCTTTCTTT. It translates to CASSLALETEAFF.